This TCR beta chain was profiled in a study of blood T cell repertoires in COVID-19. Whole-study context: The cDNA or gDNA used as material had been derived from T cells, B-cell-depleted T cells, or PBMCs.

Germline V gene sequence: CDR1 LNHNV, CDR2 YYDKDF (reference sequence). This CDR3 is built from 11 residues. Trimming removed 0 bases from V and 6 bases from J, with 3 bases in between. Under the authors' procedure: Reference gene primer amplification yielded estimated nucleated cell counts. Produced via immunoSEQ multiplex PCR; TCRdb's table is partial and in-frame only. From that table come the V and J calls and clone size; the DNA was used to work out D and trimming. The profile shows more than 200,000 clones, approximately 86% of them singletons. The clonotype was recovered from a man aged 30 to 39 with active or convalescent COVID-19. This chain links TRBV15 with TRBJ2-7; D is undetermined. The sequenced sample consisted of peripheral blood. The CDR3 sequence: CATSRDIEQYF. For the CDR3, the DNA is TGTGCCACCAGCAGAGATATCGAGCAGTACTTC.